Below are 30 T cell receptor beta chains sequenced from a single sample in a study of graft-versus-host responses after intestinal transplantation. TCRdb's copy holds only in-frame clones and misses some; the assay was immunoSEQ multiplex PCR. The sample contains approximately 94,000 clones, roughly 90% of which appear only once. Their antigens are not known. Sequenced here: unstimulated CD4+ T cells sorted from spleen or lymph node cells, sampled before transplant. All receptors come from a human donor who was the organ donor for an intestinal transplant.

The chain links TRBV7-3 to TRBJ1-3, with TRBD1 as a possible D gene (6 bases). CDR3 size: 15 residues. V shed 3 bases and J shed 8 bases, with 17 bases lying between them. From germline, CDR1 is SGHTA and CDR2 FQGTGA. The CDR3 sequence is CASSFSGGAGDTIYF. The CDR3 coding sequence is TGTGCCAGCAGCTTTAGTGGGGGCGCGGGGGACACCATATATTTT.

This clone was detected a few times. This chain links TRBV2 with TRBJ2-7; 8 nucleotides match TRBD1. The CDR3 has 13 residues. The trim removed 8 bases at V and 2 bases at J, leaving 5 bases unmatched. Germline V gives CDR1 SNHLY, CDR2 FYNNEI. The CDR3, as DNA: TGTGCCAGCGATCGGGACAGGACCTACGAGCAGTACTTC. Encoded protein: CASDRDRTYEQYF.

The rearrangement joins TRBV5-1 to TRBJ2-3; possible D gene TRBD1, 5 bases. The CDR3 spans 15 residues. Trimming shortened V by 2 bases and J by 0 bases, and 10 bases separated the two germline ends. Per germline, CDR1 SGHRS and CDR2 YFSETQ. The CDR3 bases are TGCGCCAGCAGCTTCGGACATTCTAGCACAGATACGCAGTATTTT. It is translated as CASSFGHSSTDTQYF.

The chain couples TRBV2 to TRBJ1-2; D is unresolved. V lost 1 base and J lost 1, with 4 bases in between. Germline V gene sequence: CDR1 SNHLY, CDR2 FYNNEI. The CDR3 totals 13 residues. CDR3 bases: TGTGCCAGCAGTGAAGAGATTAACTATGGCTACACCTTC. Encoded protein: CASSEEINYGYTF. The full variable domain, in which reference TRBV2 and TRBJ1-2 provide the parts outside the CDR3, is EPEVTQTPSHQVTQMGQEVILRCVPISNHLYFYWYRQILGQKVEFLVSFYNNEISEKSEIFDDQFSVERPDGSNFTLKIRSTKLEDSAMYFCASSEEINYGYTFGSGTRLTVV.

The chain links TRBV7-3 to TRBJ1-1; tentatively, D is TRBD1 (6 bases). Per the germline V gene, CDR1 is SGHTA and CDR2 is FQGTGA. The CDR3 sequence is 13 residues long. V dropped 5 bases and J dropped 6 bases, with 13 bases sitting between them. The CDR3 sequence: CASSQRGAAEAFF. The CDR3 DNA reads TGTGCCAGCAGCCAAAGGGGGGCGGCTGAAGCTTTCTTT.

This CDR3 reads CASSLEGATNTGELFF. In DNA form, the CDR3 reads TGTGCCAGCAGCTTAGAAGGGGCCACTAACACCGGGGAGCTGTTTTTT. V usage is TRBV7-3 and J usage is TRBJ2-2; TRBD1 might be the D (5 bases). Per the germline V gene, CDR1 is SGHTA and CDR2 is FQGTGA. V was cut by 2 bases and J by 2 bases, with 12 bases left in between. The CDR3 has 16 amino acids.

This chain joins TRBV5-4 and TRBJ2-3; the D is unclear. This CDR3 region has 14 residues. The ends were cut back, 5 bases at V and 6 bases at J, with 16 bases in the middle. The germline V gene has CDR1 SGHNT and CDR2 YYREEE (reference sequence). The CDR3 here is CASRQAGARDTQYF. The CDR3 nucleotides are TGTGCCAGCAGACAAGCTGGCGCGAGGGATACGCAGTATTTT.

The rearrangement uses TRBV7-2 and TRBJ2-7; 8 nucleotides align to TRBD1. The CDR3 totals 16 residues. Germline CDR1 reads SGHTA; CDR2 reads FQGNSA. J gave up 4 bases and V 2 bases, and 10 bases lay outside the gene matches. CDR3 residues: CASSLIGAGGRYEQYF. The DNA for the CDR3 is TGTGCCAGCAGCTTAATCGGGGCAGGGGGCAGGTACGAGCAGTACTTC.

The chain recombines TRBV19 with TRBJ1-5; tentatively, D is TRBD1 (5 bases). V lost 4 bases and J 7 bases, leaving 17 bases between the germline ends. CDR1 is LNHDA, CDR2 SQIVND, per germline (reference sequence). This CDR3 region has 15 residues. The DNA of the CDR3 is TGTGCCAGTAGTAATCCGGGGACCCCTAGGCAGCCCCAGCATTTT. It specifies CASSNPGTPRQPQHF.

The CDR3 DNA sequence: TGTGCCAGCTCACCACGTATGAAGGGGACCGGGGAGCTGTTTTTT. Residues: CASSPRMKGTGELFF. The genes are TRBV18 and TRBJ2-2, with TRBD1 as a possible D gene (5 bases). Trimming shortened V by 1 base and J by 5 bases, and 11 bases separated the two germline ends. The CDR3 length is 15 residues. CDR1 is KGHSH and CDR2 is LQKENI in the germline V gene.

The V call is TRBV7-3, the J call TRBJ2-3, with D possibly TRBD2 on 6 matching bases. In germline, CDR1 is SGHTA, CDR2 FQGTGA. Trimming left V 4 bases short and J 5 bases short, with 10 bases between. CDR3 length: 13 residues. This CDR3 is CASSSTRIDTQYF. As DNA, the CDR3 is TGTGCCAGCAGCTCGACTAGAATAGATACGCAGTATTTT.

CDR3 protein: CATRQGRVPDTQYF. The CDR3 bases are TGTGCCACGCGACAGGGAAGGGTCCCAGATACGCAGTATTTT. The chain joins TRBV6-6 to TRBJ2-3, with TRBD1 identical over 7 bases. The J segment lost 4 bases and the V segment lost 10 bases, leaving 11 bases of the junction unmatched. The CDR3 covers 14 residues. Germline loops: CDR1 MNHNY, CDR2 SVGAGI (reference sequence).

The genes are TRBV6-6 and TRBJ1-2, with 8 bases identical to TRBD1. Looked up from germline, CDR1 is MNHNY and CDR2 is SVGAGI (reference sequence). There are 15 residues in the CDR3. Trimming took 1 base from V and 4 from J; bases not matched to a gene: 5. CDR3 DNA: TGTGCCAGCAGTTACTACCAGGGGGCTACCTATGGCTACACCTTC. Its protein is CASSYYQGATYGYTF.

The chain uses TRBV19 and TRBJ2-7; 7 bases agree with TRBD1. J gave up 3 bases and V 5 bases, and 10 bases lay outside the gene matches. Germline V gives CDR1 LNHDA, CDR2 SQIVND (reference sequence). The CDR3 sequence is 15 residues long. As DNA, the CDR3 is TGTGCCAGTAGTTACAGGGGAATTTCTTACTACGAGCAGTACTTC. Translating gives CASSYRGISYYEQYF.

This clone was detected only once. The J gene is TRBJ2-7, the V gene TRBV5-1; 7 bases agree with TRBD2. The germline V gene encodes CDR1 SGHRS and CDR2 YFSETQ. The CDR3 has 12 residues. The J segment lost 4 bases and the V segment lost 2 bases, leaving 0 bases of the junction unmatched. In DNA, the CDR3 is TGCGCCAGCAGCTTCGGGGGGTACGAGCAGTACTTC. Its translation is CASSFGGYEQYF.

V gene TRBV6-5 combines with J gene TRBJ1-1, with D tentatively TRBD1 (5 bases). V was shortened by 4 bases and J by 8 bases, with 20 bases between the two germline ends. This CDR3 spans 15 amino acids. Germline-derived CDR1 and CDR2 are MNHEY and SVGAGI. CDR3 bases: TGTGCCAGCAGTTTCCACTATCGACGGGGCATGGAAGCTTTCTTT. Its protein is CASSFHYRRGMEAFF.

This clone was counted only a few times. The CDR3: CASSRGQISTYEQYF. The CDR3 DNA follows: TGTGCCAGCAGCCGGGGACAGATAAGCACCTACGAGCAGTACTTC. The J gene is TRBJ2-7, the V gene TRBV5-6, with 7 bases that match TRBD1. The CDR3 runs to 15 residues. Germline trimming cut 4 bases from V and 2 bases from J; bases unmatched to any gene: 9. Germline CDR1 SGHDT, CDR2 YYEEEE.

The chain uses TRBV18 and TRBJ1-5, with TRBD1 as a possible D gene (5 bases). Deletions cut 2 bases from V and 4 bases from J, with 6 bases between. The CDR3 extends over 13 amino acids. Germline assignment: CDR1 KGHSH and CDR2 LQKENI. The CDR3 protein is CASSPSGNQPQHF. In DNA, the CDR3 is TGTGCCAGCTCACCATCAGGGAATCAGCCCCAGCATTTT. Based on the CDR3 plus reference TRBV18 and TRBJ1-5, the full variable domain is NAGVMQNPRHLVRRRGQEARLRCSPMKGHSHVYWYRQLPEEGLKFMVYLQKENIIDESGMPKERFSAEFPKEGPSILRIQQVVRGDSAAYFCASSPSGNQPQHFGDGTRLSIL.

The chain links TRBV11-1 to TRBJ2-5; possible D gene TRBD2, 7 bases. Germline CDR1 reads SGHAT; CDR2 reads FQDESV (reference sequence). The CDR3 consists of 15 residues. Deletions cut 4 bases from V and 6 bases from J, with 18 bases between. DNA of the CDR3: TGTGCCAGCAGCTCTCCGGGGGGCCCGAGGAAGACCCAGTACTTC. Translation gives CASSSPGGPRKTQYF. The full variable domain, completed using reference TRBV11-1 and TRBJ2-5, is EAEVAQSPRYKITEKSQAVAFWCDPISGHATLYWYRQILGQGPELLVQFQDESVVDDSQLPKDRFSAERLKGVDSTLKIQPAELGDSAMYLCASSSPGGPRKTQYFGPGTRLLVL.

This chain links TRBV21-1 with TRBJ1-6; the table's D call of TRBD1 was not tested on the DNA. TRBV21-1 is a listed pseudogene. This CDR3 region has 19 residues. CDR3 residues: CASSAVRDRGDSYNSPLHF. The CDR3 DNA reads TGTGCCAGCAGCGCAGTCCGGGACAGGGGAGACTCCTATAATTCACCCCTCCACTTT.

V is TRBV9 and J is TRBJ2-6, with 7 bases matching TRBD1. V shed 4 bases, J shed 0 bases, and the junction held 1 base outside the gene matches. Looked up from germline, CDR1 is SGDLS and CDR2 is YYNGEE. CDR3 size: 15 residues. CDR3 DNA sequence: TGTGCCAGCAGCAGACAGGGCTCTGGGGCCAACGTCCTGACTTTC. It is translated as CASSRQGSGANVLTF.

The chain joins TRBV7-6 to TRBJ2-3; unclear D gene. Germline lookup yields CDR1 SGHVS and CDR2 FNYEAQ. The length of the CDR3 is 13 residues. Between the trimmed V and J ends, which lost 5 bases and 5 bases, there was a span of 11 bases. The CDR3 region is CASSLGSLDTQYF. The CDR3 coding sequence is TGTGCCAGCAGCCTAGGATCCCTAGATACGCAGTATTTT. Based on the CDR3 plus reference TRBV7-6 and TRBJ2-3, the full variable domain is GAGVSQSPRYKVTKRGQDVALRCDPISGHVSLYWYRQALGQGPEFLTYFNYEAQQDKSGLPNDRFSAERPEGSISTLTIQRTEQRDSAMYRCASSLGSLDTQYFGPGTRLTVL.

This chain connects TRBV6-5 to TRBJ1-1; 7 bases are shared with TRBD1. The CDR3 loop spans 15 amino acids. The junction had 2 bases not matched to a gene; V was cut back by 0 bases and J by 1 base. Germline lookup yields CDR1 MNHEY and CDR2 SVGAGI. The CDR3 loop is CASSYSSGGNTEAFF. In nucleotides, the CDR3 is TGTGCCAGCAGTTACTCGTCAGGGGGGAACACTGAAGCTTTCTTT.

V gene TRBV28 combines with J gene TRBJ2-7; TRBD1 agrees at 7 bases. CDR1 MDHEN and CDR2 SYDVKM come from the germline V gene. V trimming: 1 base; J trimming: 6 bases; junction bases outside the gene matches: 6. CDR3 length equals 14 residues. The CDR3 DNA sequence: TGTGCCAGCAGTTTATCTCAGGGGGTGGGCGAGCAGTACTTC. Protein: CASSLSQGVGEQYF.

The chain recombines TRBV4-2 with TRBJ2-3, with 7 bases that match TRBD1. Trimming at V came to 4 bases and at J to 6 bases, leaving 7 bases not matched to a gene. The CDR3 is 14 amino acids. The germline CDR1 and CDR2 sequences are LGHNA and YNFKEQ. Written as DNA, the CDR3 is TGTGCCAGCAGCCCCCAGACAGGGTCGGATACGCAGTATTTT. Translating it yields CASSPQTGSDTQYF.

The chain carries TRBV6-6 and TRBJ1-5; TRBD1 might be the D (5 bases). The ends were cut back, 0 bases at V and 1 base at J, with 10 bases in the middle. This CDR3 region has 16 residues. Germline CDR1 and CDR2: MNHNY and SVGAGI (reference sequence). In DNA form, the CDR3 reads TGTGCCAGCAGTTACTCGATGAGGACAAGCAATCAGCCCCAGCATTTT. Translating gives CASSYSMRTSNQPQHF.

V usage is TRBV30 and J usage is TRBJ2-2, with TRBD1 matching 9 bases. The CDR3 is 15 residues long. The V gene end was trimmed by 2 bases and the J gene end by 4 bases; junction bases not matched to a gene: 5. Per the germline V gene, CDR1 is GTSNPN and CDR2 is SVGIG (reference sequence). CDR3 sequence (DNA): TGTGCCTGGAGTACTGGACAGGGGAGCACCGGGGAGCTGTTTTTT. Translation: CAWSTGQGSTGELFF.

The chain joins TRBV28 to TRBJ2-7, with 7 bases lining up with TRBD1. The CDR3 totals 14 residues. The germline CDR1 and CDR2 sequences are MDHEN and SYDVKM. V lost 6 bases to trimming and J lost 0 bases; unmatched junction nucleotides: 5. The CDR3 DNA sequence: TGTGCCAGCAGGAGATCAGGGGGCTCCTACGAGCAGTACTTC. Translation: CASRRSGGSYEQYF.

The rearrangement links TRBV5-1 to TRBJ2-1; 13 nucleotides line up with TRBD2. The CDR3 has 18 amino acids. The V segment lost 2 bases and the J segment 7 bases; nucleotides outside the gene matches: 12. From germline, CDR1 is SGHRS and CDR2 YFSETQ. This CDR3 reads CASSFLTSGGALGNEQFF. CDR3 nucleotides: TGCGCCAGCAGCTTCCTTACTAGCGGGGGGGCTCTTGGAAATGAGCAGTTCTTC.

V usage is TRBV2 and J usage is TRBJ2-5; D is possibly TRBD2 (6 bases). V dropped 6 bases and J dropped 1 base, with 12 bases sitting between them. The CDR3 sequence is 14 residues long. Germline CDR1 reads SNHLY; CDR2 reads FYNNEI. CDR3 nucleotide sequence: TGTGCCAGCAGGGTTAGCGGCCCCCAAGAGACCCAGTACTTC. Translated: CASRVSGPQETQYF.